The 23 T cell receptor beta chains given below trace back to one sample, sequenced in a study of control samples from healthy donors and cancer patients. Profiled with immunoSEQ multiplex PCR; TCRdb holds only in-frame clones, not every one. The repertoire holds 45,000 to 65,000 clones, with almost 90% as singletons. Source material: PBMCs. These receptors all stem from a man in his fifties or sixties with head and neck cancer.

The rearrangement links TRBV27 to TRBJ2-1, with 11 bases matching TRBD2. CDR1 and CDR2 (germline): MNHEY, SMNVEV (reference sequence). The CDR3 has 15 amino acids. V was clipped by 5 bases and J by 5 bases; unmatched bases: 5. The CDR3 protein is CASSIGTSGDNEQFF. The CDR3 bases are TGTGCCAGCAGTATAGGGACTAGCGGTGACAATGAGCAGTTCTTC.

This clone has only one observation. The chain couples TRBV18 to TRBJ2-3; TRBD2 aligns across 13 bases. The germline V gene has CDR1 KGHSH and CDR2 LQKENI. The CDR3 runs to 20 residues. Germline trimming cut 3 bases from V and 2 bases from J; bases unmatched to any gene: 14. The CDR3 reads CASSPLGLAGVGGPTDTQYF. CDR3 sequence (DNA): TGTGCCAGCTCACCGCTCGGACTAGCGGGAGTGGGGGGACCCACAGATACGCAGTATTTT.

The chain joins TRBV6-2 or TRBV6-3 to TRBJ2-7; TRBD1 aligns across 7 bases. V was clipped by 0 bases and J by 4 bases; unmatched bases: 3. Germline V CDR1 and CDR2: MNHEY, SVGEGT. The CDR3 extends over 14 amino acids. In DNA form, the CDR3 reads TGTGCCAGCAGTTACTCGGGGACAGCTTACGAGCAGTACTTC. As protein: CASSYSGTAYEQYF.

The gene calls are TRBV5-5 and TRBJ2-5; D tentatively reads TRBD1 or TRBD2 (6 bases each). The CDR3 has 14 residues. V lost 0 bases and J lost 5, with 11 bases in between. Germline V CDR1 and CDR2: SGHKS, YYEKEE (reference sequence). The DNA of the CDR3 is TGTGCCAGCAGCTTGGAGGGGGGCAGGGAGACCCAGTACTTC. As protein: CASSLEGGRETQYF.

The V call is TRBV4-2, the J call TRBJ2-7, with a weak D call TRBD1 (5 bases). This CDR3 region has 15 residues. The V end was cut by 2 bases, the J end by 1 base, with 12 bases between. Germline-derived CDR1 and CDR2 are LGHNA and YNFKEQ. The CDR3 nucleotides are TGTGCCAGCAGCCAACAGCCGCAGGGTTCCTACGAGCAGTACTTC. Residues: CASSQQPQGSYEQYF.

This clone has only one observation. This chain uses TRBV28 with TRBJ1-2, with 9 bases fitting TRBD1. V trimming: 4 bases; J trimming: 7 bases; junction bases outside the gene matches: 10. CDR1 and CDR2 from the germline V gene are MDHEN and SYDVKM. This CDR3 has 15 residues. CDR3 region: CASSSLLGQGGGYTF. The CDR3 region has the DNA TGTGCCAGCAGTTCCCTCTTGGGACAGGGAGGTGGCTACACCTTC.

The rearrangement joins TRBV27 to TRBJ1-4; 10 positions agree with TRBD1. Germline CDR1 reads MNHEY; CDR2 reads SMNVEV (reference sequence). V lost 2 bases, J lost 4 bases, and 1 base stayed unmatched. The CDR3 has 15 residues. The CDR3 loop is CASSLRDRGNEKLFF. CDR3 nucleotides: TGTGCCAGCAGTTTACGGGACAGGGGTAATGAAAAACTGTTTTTT.

The gene calls are TRBV6-5 and TRBJ1-6; unclear D gene. This CDR3 is built from 14 residues. V was shortened by 6 bases and J by 6 bases, with 12 bases between the two germline ends. In germline, CDR1 is MNHEY, CDR2 SVGAGI. This CDR3 is CASSDLSGNSPLHF. CDR3 in DNA: TGTGCCAGCAGCGACCTAAGCGGTAATTCACCCCTCCACTTT.

The chain combines TRBV18 with TRBJ1-3; D gene unclear. Germline lookup yields CDR1 KGHSH and CDR2 LQKENI. The CDR3 consists of 16 residues. Trimming removed 0 bases from V and 0 bases from J, with 9 bases in between. Written as DNA, the CDR3 is TGTGCCAGCTCACCACCCGGACTGGACTCTGGAAACACCATATATTTT. Amino acid sequence: CASSPPGLDSGNTIYF. Drawing the rest from reference TRBV18 and TRBJ1-3, the complete variable domain is NAGVMQNPRHLVRRRGQEARLRCSPMKGHSHVYWYRQLPEEGLKFMVYLQKENIIDESGMPKERFSAEFPKEGPSILRIQQVVRGDSAAYFCASSPPGLDSGNTIYFGEGSWLTVV.

The rearrangement uses TRBV6-5 and TRBJ2-7; D tentatively reads TRBD1 or TRBD2 (5 bases each). Trimming removed 5 bases from V and 0 bases from J, with 14 bases in between. The germline gives CDR1 MNHEY, CDR2 SVGAGI. There are 15 residues in the CDR3. The CDR3 DNA is TGTGCCAGCAGTACTTCTAAGGGGAGCTCCTACGAGCAGTACTTC. It codes for CASSTSKGSSYEQYF.

The rearrangement joins TRBV28 to TRBJ2-7; maybe TRBD1 (5 bases). The CDR3 covers 14 residues. Germline CDR1 and CDR2: MDHEN and SYDVKM. V was pared by 2 bases and J by 6 bases, with 14 bases between. The CDR3 loop is CASSLLQGRGEQYF. As DNA, the CDR3 is TGTGCCAGCAGTTTACTCCAGGGAAGAGGCGAGCAGTACTTC.

The chain links TRBV28 to TRBJ2-7; no firm D call. The germline CDR1 and CDR2 sequences are MDHEN and SYDVKM. Trimming removed 3 bases at V and 0 bases at J, with 6 bases between. The CDR3 loop spans 13 amino acids. CDR3 DNA: TGTGCCAGCAGTTTGCCCCACTCCTACGAGCAGTACTTC. Amino acid sequence: CASSLPHSYEQYF.

There are a few counts of this clone. The rearrangement joins TRBV5-4 to TRBJ1-6; D is possibly TRBD1 (5 bases). The ends were cut back, 3 bases at V and 8 bases at J, with 18 bases in the middle. This CDR3 contains 16 residues. The germline gives CDR1 SGHNT, CDR2 YYREEE (reference sequence). This chain's CDR3 is CASSSQGSRSDSPLHF. CDR3 DNA: TGTGCCAGCAGCTCTCAGGGATCCCGAAGCGATTCACCCCTCCACTTT.

V is TRBV27 and J is TRBJ1-4; D is unclear. Trimming took off 4 bases at V and 0 bases at J, with 12 bases between the two ends. Germline CDR1 and CDR2: MNHEY and SMNVEV (reference sequence). The CDR3 spans 16 residues. The CDR3 here is CASSSLDGATNEKLFF. For the CDR3, the DNA is TGTGCCAGCAGTTCGCTTGACGGTGCAACTAATGAAAAACTGTTTTTT.

V gene TRBV19 combines with J gene TRBJ1-6, with TRBD1 identical over 8 bases. Losses at the gene ends were 3 bases for V and 0 bases for J; bases not matched to a gene: 13. This CDR3 contains 20 residues. In germline, CDR1 is LNHDA, CDR2 SQIVND (reference sequence). CDR3: CASSIRGQGDSSSYNSPLHF. Here the CDR3 DNA reads TGTGCCAGTAGTATCCGCGGACAGGGAGATTCGAGCTCCTATAATTCACCCCTCCACTTT.

The V call is TRBV9, the J call TRBJ1-2; TRBD1 matches 7 bases. Germline CDR1 reads SGDLS; CDR2 reads YYNGEE. V trimming: 2 bases; J trimming: 4 bases; junction bases outside the gene matches: 2. The CDR3 is made up of 13 amino acids. The CDR3 protein is CASSVQGGYGYTF. The CDR3 nucleotides read TGTGCCAGCAGCGTGCAGGGGGGCTATGGCTACACCTTC.

A few counts support this clone. CDR3 sequence (DNA): TGTGCCAGCAGCCTTGGGACGGCGAGCTCCTACGAGCAGTACTTC. Its translation: CASSLGTASSYEQYF. V is TRBV7-2 and J is TRBJ2-7; perhaps D is TRBD1 or TRBD2 (5 bases each). The germline CDR1 and CDR2 sequences are SGHTA and FQGNSA. The V end lost 5 bases, the J end lost 0 bases, and 14 bases lay between the germline ends. This CDR3 has 15 residues.

The J gene is TRBJ2-7, the V gene TRBV6-5; D is perhaps TRBD1 (5 bases). Germline CDR1 MNHEY, CDR2 SVGAGI. There are 11 residues in the CDR3. With 2 bases removed from V and 6 bases from J, the gap between germline ends came to 5 bases. The CDR3 region has the DNA TGTGCCAGCAGTTACAGGGGCGAGCAGTACTTC. This gives the protein CASSYRGEQYF.

This chain uses TRBV4-1 with TRBJ1-5; tentative D call: TRBD1 (5 bases). V lost 0 bases to trimming and J lost 7 bases, with 13 bases between them. Germline CDR1 is MGHRA and CDR2 is YSYEKL. The CDR3 loop spans 15 amino acids. This CDR3 reads CASSQDGLGAQPQHF. The CDR3 DNA reads as TGCGCCAGCAGCCAAGATGGTCTAGGGGCCCAGCCCCAGCATTTT.

This rearrangement joins TRBV24-1 to TRBJ2-3; possibly TRBD2 for D (5 bases). In germline, CDR1 is KGHDR, CDR2 SFDVKD. Between the trimmed V and J ends, which lost 3 bases and 1 base, there was a span of 7 bases. The CDR3 extends over 14 amino acids. For the CDR3, the DNA is TGTGCCACCAGTGATGCGGGCCGCACAGATACGCAGTATTTT. As protein: CATSDAGRTDTQYF.

The genes are TRBV7-9 and TRBJ2-7; D is unclear. Trimming removed 0 bases at V and 0 bases at J, with 18 bases between. Germline CDR1 SEHNR, CDR2 FQNEAQ (reference sequence). The CDR3 length is 18 residues. The CDR3 spells CASSLAGRTPFSSYEQYF. The DNA for the CDR3 is TGTGCCAGCAGCTTAGCTGGCAGGACCCCCTTCTCCTCCTACGAGCAGTACTTC.

This clone was seen a few times. This chain joins TRBV27 and TRBJ2-5; 7 nucleotides line up with TRBD1. Germline lookup yields CDR1 MNHEY and CDR2 SMNVEV (reference sequence). V gave up 0 bases and J gave up 5 bases; unmatched junction bases: 9. The CDR3 runs to 16 residues. The CDR3 protein is CASSLSTGALGETQYF. CDR3 DNA: TGTGCCAGCAGTTTATCCACAGGGGCGCTAGGGGAGACCCAGTACTTC.

This clone was counted a single time. The V call is TRBV19, the J call TRBJ1-2; 7 bases are a match to TRBD1. CDR1 LNHDA and CDR2 SQIVND come from the germline V gene (reference sequence). There are 14 residues in the CDR3. V gave up 7 bases and J gave up 3 bases; unmatched junction bases: 8. For the CDR3, the DNA is TGTGCCAGTACCGATCCGGGACAGTACTATGGCTACACCTTC. As protein: CASTDPGQYYGYTF.